One and the same sample provided the 17 T cell receptor beta chains below, sequenced in a study of OX40 agonist ivuxolimab in advanced cancers. Assay used: immunoSEQ multiplex PCR; TCRdb lists only in-frame clones, some missing. The table lists more than 45,000 clones, 70% to 80% of them singletons, with about 1% in the top ten. This sample comprised CD4+ or CD8+ T cells sorted from blood, obtained in a trial of the OX40 agonist ivuxolimab. Receptors were obtained from an adult with an advanced solid tumor such as melanoma, head and neck, liver or kidney cancer.

The V gene is TRBV5-1, the J gene TRBJ2-5, with a possible D match to TRBD2 (7 bases). Germline V gives CDR1 SGHRS, CDR2 YFSETQ. Trimming cost V 2 bases and J 1 base, with 12 bases left between them. The CDR3 contains 15 residues. CDR3 amino acids: CASSFGRGVQETQYF. CDR3 nucleotides: TGCGCCAGCAGCTTTGGGAGGGGGGTCCAAGAGACCCAGTACTTC.

The chain has TRBV19 and TRBJ2-1; D call uncertain. Germline V gives CDR1 LNHDA, CDR2 SQIVND (reference sequence). Trimming took 2 bases from V and 0 from J, leaving 17 bases between them. The CDR3 has 18 amino acids. CDR3 region: CASSIIAPAPSSYNEQFF. CDR3 in DNA: TGTGCCAGTAGTATAATTGCGCCTGCACCCAGCTCCTACAATGAGCAGTTCTTC.

CDR3 coding DNA: TGTGCCAGTAGGGGACAGGGGAGATTGAAGGGCTACACCTTC. This gives the protein CASRGQGRLKGYTF. This rearrangement joins TRBV19 to TRBJ1-2; 10 nucleotides match TRBD1. The CDR3 length is 14 residues. The V gene's germline CDR1 is LNHDA and CDR2 SQIVND (reference sequence). With 6 bases clipped from V and 8 bases from J, the junction kept 9 bases outside the gene matches. The variable domain in full, completed from reference TRBV19 and TRBJ1-2, reads DGGITQSPKYLFRKEGQNVTLSCEQNLNHDAMYWYRQDPGQGLRLIYYSQIVNDFQKGDIAEGYSVSREKKESFPLTVTSAQKNPTAFYLCASRGQGRLKGYTFGSGTRLTVV.

The gene calls are TRBV7-3 and TRBJ2-1; D possibly corresponds to TRBD2 (5 bases). This CDR3 region has 14 residues. V was pared by 9 bases and J by 4 bases, with 16 bases between. Germline assignment: CDR1 SGHTA and CDR2 FQGTGA. CDR3 in DNA: TGTGCCAGTTCACCAGGCCGGGAATACAATGAGCAGTTCTTC. Translating it yields CASSPGREYNEQFF.

The count of this clone is one. The rearrangement links TRBV5-8 to TRBJ2-1; perhaps D is TRBD1 or TRBD2 (5 bases each). V was shortened by 7 bases and J by 4 bases, with 18 bases between the two germline ends. Germline V gene sequence: CDR1 SGHTS, CDR2 YDEGEE. The CDR3 sequence is 15 residues long. CDR3 nucleotide sequence: TGTGCCAGCGCTACTCACGGGACGGTTTACAATGAGCAGTTCTTC. It is translated as CASATHGTVYNEQFF.

The genes are TRBV19 and TRBJ2-6, with TRBD1 identical over 11 bases. The CDR3 spans 17 residues. Germline assignment: CDR1 LNHDA and CDR2 SQIVND (reference sequence). V was clipped by 4 bases and J by 1 base; unmatched bases: 3. CDR3 loop: CASSTRDRGSGANVLTF. Here the CDR3 DNA reads TGTGCCAGTAGTACCCGGGACAGGGGGTCTGGGGCCAACGTCCTGACTTTC.

The genes are TRBV20-1 and TRBJ2-3; no firm D call. The CDR3 loop spans 11 amino acids. Germline V CDR1 and CDR2: DFQATT, SNEGSKA (reference sequence). V lost 3 bases and J lost 5, with 6 bases in between. Here the CDR3 reads CSASVGDTQYF. The CDR3 bases are TGCAGTGCTAGTGTCGGAGATACGCAGTATTTT.

The sample holds a few counts of this clone. The genes are TRBV27 and TRBJ1-2, with D unclear. The CDR3 is 15 amino acids. Per germline, CDR1 MNHEY and CDR2 SMNVEV (reference sequence). Trimming removed 6 bases from V and 2 bases from J, with 16 bases in between. This chain's CDR3 is CASSSQPSANYGYTF. The CDR3 nucleotides are TGTGCCAGCAGCTCCCAACCCTCGGCGAACTATGGCTACACCTTC.

This chain joins TRBV18 and TRBJ2-2, with TRBD2 matching 8 bases. Looked up from germline, CDR1 is KGHSH and CDR2 is LQKENI. J gave up 4 bases and V 6 bases, and 7 bases lay outside the gene matches. The CDR3 is made up of 15 amino acids. The CDR3 reads CASSGTRRLTGELFF. The CDR3, as DNA: TGTGCCAGCTCCGGGACTAGAAGGCTCACCGGGGAGCTGTTTTTT.

The chain is built from TRBV7-2 and TRBJ2-7, with D unclear. Germline V lookup: CDR1 SGHTA, CDR2 FQGNSA. Trimming took 1 base from V and 3 from J, leaving 10 bases between them. There are 14 residues in the CDR3. The CDR3 nucleotides are TGTGCCAGCAGCTTAGGCTATGGGATCTACGAGCAGTACTTC. As protein: CASSLGYGIYEQYF.

V is TRBV5-1 and J is TRBJ1-6, with D perhaps matching TRBD1 (5 bases). The CDR3 is 13 residues long. Per the germline V gene, CDR1 is SGHRS and CDR2 is YFSETQ. Trimming pared 0 bases from V and 8 bases from J, leaving 6 bases between. This chain's CDR3 is CASSLAGYSPLHF. CDR3 nucleotides: TGCGCCAGCAGCTTGGCAGGGTATTCACCCCTCCACTTT.

This clone was seen a single time. The J gene is TRBJ1-5, the V gene TRBV7-9; no reliable D call. Trimming shortened V by 5 bases and J by 0 bases, and 5 bases separated the two germline ends. The CDR3 has 13 residues. Germline V lookup: CDR1 SEHNR, CDR2 FQNEAQ (reference sequence). CDR3 residues: CASSLNSNQPQHF. The DNA for the CDR3 is TGTGCCAGCAGCCTTAATAGCAATCAGCCCCAGCATTTT.

This chain joins TRBV6-1 and TRBJ2-5, with 11 positions matching TRBD1. This CDR3 spans 15 amino acids. Unmatched junction bases numbered 5, after V lost 4 bases and J lost 4 bases. Looked up from germline, CDR1 is MNHNS and CDR2 is SASEGT. The CDR3 is CASSVLGTGGETQYF. The DNA for the CDR3 is TGTGCCAGCAGTGTCCTTGGGACAGGGGGAGAGACCCAGTACTTC.

The rearrangement uses TRBV2 and TRBJ1-5, with TRBD1 identical over 7 bases. The CDR3 sequence is 15 residues long. The trim removed 3 bases at V and 2 bases at J, leaving 4 bases unmatched. The germline V gene encodes CDR1 SNHLY and CDR2 FYNNEI. The CDR3 DNA sequence: TGTGCCAGCAGTGACGGGACAGCTCGCAATCAGCCCCAGCATTTT. It codes for CASSDGTARNQPQHF.

The chain uses TRBV7-9 and TRBJ1-2; 9 nucleotides align to TRBD1. V was clipped by 5 bases and J by 7 bases; unmatched bases: 8. Germline values: CDR1 SEHNR, CDR2 FQNEAQ (reference sequence). This CDR3 comprises 14 residues. The CDR3 spells CASSLGDREAGYTF. CDR3 sequence (DNA): TGTGCCAGCAGCCTCGGGGACAGGGAGGCTGGCTACACCTTC.

This clone turned up a few times. The chain has TRBV28 and TRBJ1-2; 7 bases fit TRBD1. V dropped 6 bases and J dropped 6; count of bases not matched to a gene: 10. There are 14 residues in the CDR3. CDR1 and CDR2 (germline): MDHEN, SYDVKM. The CDR3 spells CASRWGAGTDGYTF. In nucleotides, the CDR3 is TGTGCCAGCAGATGGGGTGCAGGGACAGATGGCTACACCTTC.

The gene calls are TRBV10-3 and TRBJ1-2; D gene unclear. The CDR3 is made up of 13 amino acids. Looked up from germline, CDR1 is ENHRY and CDR2 is SYGVKD. Deletions cut 6 bases from V and 4 bases from J, with 12 bases between. CDR3 coding DNA: TGTGCCATCAGCTTGGGGATAGGCTATGGCTACACCTTC. Amino acids: CAISLGIGYGYTF.